This entry lists 3 T cell receptor beta chains sequenced from one sample in a study of blood T cell repertoires in COVID-19. TCRdb's table, derived via immunoSEQ multiplex PCR, lists solely in-frame clones and lacks some. This table has fewer than 700,000 clones, 85% to 90% appearing once. Specimen: peripheral blood. Receptors were obtained from a woman between 45 and 65 years old with COVID-19, enrolled during active disease.

This chain connects TRBV5-1 to TRBJ2-3, with D perhaps matching TRBD2 (5 bases). CDR3 length equals 15 residues. V dropped 0 bases and J dropped 0 bases, with 8 bases sitting between them. Per germline, CDR1 SGHRS and CDR2 YFSETQ. The CDR3 sequence is CASSLGTPSTDTQYF. The DNA for the CDR3 is TGCGCCAGCAGCTTGGGGACTCCCAGCACAGATACGCAGTATTTT.

This chain connects TRBV4-2 to TRBJ2-1; 9 bases are shared with TRBD2. CDR1 and CDR2 (germline): LGHNA, YNFKEQ. This CDR3 spans 17 amino acids. The V gene end was trimmed by 2 bases and the J gene end by 8 bases; junction bases not matched to a gene: 13. The CDR3 nucleotides are TGTGCCAGCAGCCAATCGAGGGGGACTAGCCCCTTGGATGAGCAGTTCTTC. Translated: CASSQSRGTSPLDEQFF.

This clone was seen only once. V is TRBV11-2 and J is TRBJ1-1; D is possibly TRBD1 (5 bases). Germline CDR1 is SGHAT and CDR2 is FQNNGV. The V end was cut by 6 bases, the J end by 8 bases, with 16 bases between. This CDR3 has 13 amino acids. CDR3 amino acids: CASSPKPGHEAFF. The DNA for the CDR3 is TGTGCCAGCAGTCCCAAACCCGGACACGAAGCTTTCTTT.